This T cell receptor beta chain was captured by sequencing in a study of glioma-infiltrating T cells. Study information: Glioblastomas were WHO grade IV, sampled at first diagnosis; low-grade were grade II. Glioma patients had dexamethasone for six or fewer days before surgery. Overall study findings and caveats: Patients with low tissue-blood divergence carried a signature set of shared blood CDR3 motifs. Above-expected tissue-blood divergence occurred in all gliomas, most in low-grade ones.

Using RNA template, CDR3s of TCR alpha and beta were amplified with iRepertoire arm-PCR. TCRdb reprocessed the multiplex PCR reads with MiXCR, giving one entry per CDR3 protein. The sample comprises about 400,000 distinct CDR3 sequences, more than 35% of which are singletons, and 9.5% to 15% rests with the top ten. On this clonotype: Its specificity is not known.

This CDR3 is built from 15 residues. Per the germline V gene, CDR1 is ENHRY and CDR2 is SYGVKD. The V end lost 0 bases, the J end lost 6 bases, and 15 bases lay between the germline ends. Sequencing input: glioma tissue, nonneoplastic brain tissue, or PBMCs (not recorded which). This chain uses TRBV10-3 with TRBJ2-7, with D possibly TRBD1 on 5 matching bases. The TCR was taken from a human donor with low-grade glioma or glioblastoma, undergoing nonglioma brain surgery, or in good health (not recorded which). In DNA, the CDR3 is TGTGCCATCAGTGAGTCGTACAGCAGGGTGGGCGAGCAGTACTTC. Encoded protein: CAISESYSRVGEQYF.